The clone carrying this TCR beta chain was counted between two and nine times. This specimen belongs to a study of T cell changes during pregnancy in multiple sclerosis. Germline lookup yields CDR1 SNHLY and CDR2 FYNNEI. Between the trimmed V and J ends, which lost 7 bases and 9 bases, there was a span of 13 bases. This CDR3 is 13 amino acids long. The repertoire was sequenced with immunoSEQ multiplex PCR; TCRdb's copy has only in-frame clones and lacks some. The sample holds 65,000 to 90,000 clones, around 90% seen once. The sample was CD4+ T cells from peripheral blood mononuclear cells, taken after pregnancy. The chain is built from TRBV2 and TRBJ1-6; D ambiguous. This clonotype was sampled from a female donor with multiple sclerosis, enrolled in a pregnancy study. The DNA of the CDR3 is TGTGCCAGCAAGGAAACAGATTCTTCACCCCTCCACTTT. Translated, it gives CASKETDSSPLHF.